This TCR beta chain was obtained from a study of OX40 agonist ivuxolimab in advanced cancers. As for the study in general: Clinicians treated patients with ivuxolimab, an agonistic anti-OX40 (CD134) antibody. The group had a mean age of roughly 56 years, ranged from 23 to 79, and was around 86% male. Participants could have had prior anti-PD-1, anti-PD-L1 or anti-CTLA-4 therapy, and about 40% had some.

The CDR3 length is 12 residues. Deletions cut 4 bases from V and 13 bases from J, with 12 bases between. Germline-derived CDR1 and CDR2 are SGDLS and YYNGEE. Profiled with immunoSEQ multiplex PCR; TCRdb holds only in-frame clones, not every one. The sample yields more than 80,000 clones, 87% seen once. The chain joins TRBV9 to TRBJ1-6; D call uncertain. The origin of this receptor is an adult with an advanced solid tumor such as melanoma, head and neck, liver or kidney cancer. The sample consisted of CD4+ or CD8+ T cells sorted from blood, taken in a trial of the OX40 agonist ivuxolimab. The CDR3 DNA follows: TGTGCCAGCAGCCCCTCATCACCCCCCCTCCACTTT. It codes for CASSPSSPPLHF.